These 11 T cell receptor beta chains were all obtained from the same sample, sequenced in a study of T cells in Graves' hyperthyroidism and ophthalmopathy. It was RNA transcripts that yielded the amplified TCR beta CDR3 regions. During a first-round RT-PCR of the TCR CDR3, the HTBI primer set was used. MiXCR, run by TCRdb on the multiplex PCR reads, gives a single entry per CDR3 protein. Counted here are hundreds of thousands of distinct CDR3 sequences, about 14% occurring once; the ten biggest clones make up roughly 24%. The source material was blood. The receptors were sampled from a woman between 25 and 40 years old with Graves' hyperthyroidism.

This clonotype came up many times. The rearrangement uses TRBV2 and TRBJ1-4; D might be TRBD1 (5 bases). This CDR3 region has 13 residues. Germline V gene data show CDR1 as SNHLY and CDR2 as FYNNEI. Between the trimmed V and J ends, which lost 10 bases and 10 bases, there was a span of 19 bases. The CDR3 reads CATTRGVVGKLFF. The CDR3 nucleotides are TGTGCCACCACACGAGGGGTAGTAGGAAAACTGTTTTTT. Variable domain in full (rest from reference TRBV2 and TRBJ1-4): EPEVTQTPSHQVTQMGQEVILRCVPISNHLYFYWYRQILGQKVEFLVSFYNNEISEKSEIFDDQFSVERPDGSNFTLKIRSTKLEDSAMYFCATTRGVVGKLFFGSGTQLSVL.

In its sample, this clonotype was seen a few times. The V call is TRBV13, the J call TRBJ2-3, with D possibly being TRBD2 (6 bases). Germline V CDR1 and CDR2: PRHDT, FYEKMQ (reference sequence). The CDR3 length is 15 residues. V was shortened by 5 bases and J by 8 bases, with 20 bases between the two germline ends. CDR3 coding DNA: TGTGCCAGCAGCCCCGGACTTGACGGAGGGATTACGCAGTATTTT. Translation gives CASSPGLDGGITQYF.

This clonotype has more than one count but fewer than ten. J is TRBJ2-3 and V is TRBV7-9; 8 bases align to TRBD1. The germline V gene encodes CDR1 SEHNR and CDR2 FQNEAQ (reference sequence). The V and J ends lost 0 bases and 2 bases, in that order; junction bases with no gene match: 7. There are 17 residues in the CDR3. The CDR3 protein is CASSLASGQAFTDTQYF. CDR3 sequence (DNA): TGTGCCAGCAGCTTAGCTTCGGGACAGGCTTTCACAGATACGCAGTATTTT.

This clonotype was seen ten or more times. V usage is TRBV13 and J usage is TRBJ1-1; D uncertain. This CDR3 has 15 residues. Between the trimmed V and J ends, which lost 1 base and 0 bases, there was a span of 9 bases. Germline V gives CDR1 PRHDT, CDR2 FYEKMQ (reference sequence). The chain's CDR3 is CASSLVSQMNTEAFF. The CDR3 DNA is TGTGCCAGCAGCTTAGTCTCCCAGATGAACACTGAAGCTTTCTTT.

This clonotype was seen repeatedly, ten times or more. The V and J genes are TRBV12-3 or TRBV12-4 and TRBJ2-5; 8 bases line up with TRBD2. CDR3 length equals 14 residues. J lost 5 bases, V lost 6 bases, and 8 bases had no gene match. The CDR3 region has the DNA TGTGCCAGCAGCCCCGGACTAGCTTTGGAGACCCAGTACTTC. Amino acids: CASSPGLALETQYF.

This clonotype was seen repeatedly, ten times or more. The chain employs TRBV6-2 or TRBV6-3 and TRBJ2-6; the D gene is possibly TRBD2 (5 bases). Germline assignment: CDR1 MNHEY and CDR2 SVGEGT. The CDR3 sequence is 18 residues long. V was shortened by 0 bases and J by 4 bases, with 16 bases between the two germline ends. The CDR3 DNA follows: TGTGCCAGCAGTTACTCACTAGACTTGGCCGACGGGGCCAACGTCCTGACTTTC. Encoded protein: CASSYSLDLADGANVLTF.

This chain links TRBV15 with TRBJ1-5; D is undetermined. The CDR3 runs 11 residues. V lost 1 base, J lost 6 bases, and 1 base lay in between. From germline, CDR1 is LNHNV and CDR2 YYDKDF (reference sequence). The CDR3 DNA sequence: TGTGCCACCAGCAGAGGTCAGCCCCAGCATTTT. Translating it yields CATSRGQPQHF.

The chain is built from TRBV6-1 and TRBJ2-4; 9 bases match TRBD1. This CDR3 spans 14 amino acids. J was trimmed by 8 bases and V by 6 bases; bases with no gene match: 8. Per germline, CDR1 MNHNS and CDR2 SASEGT. CDR3 residues: CASRISTGGDIQYF. DNA for the CDR3: TGTGCCAGCAGAATCTCGACAGGGGGTGACATTCAGTACTTC.

This clonotype was found many times. The genes are TRBV2 and TRBJ2-5, with 7 positions matching TRBD1. V dropped 8 bases and J dropped 10; count of bases not matched to a gene: 25. The CDR3 has 17 amino acids. CDR1 and CDR2 from the germline V gene are SNHLY and FYNNEI. CDR3 in DNA: TGTGCCAGCTCTTCGGGCAGGGGGAGCCACCTCGGGGTTAGCCAGTACTTC. This sequence encodes CASSSGRGSHLGVSQYF.

In its sample, this clonotype was seen once. The rearrangement links TRBV5-1 to TRBJ2-7; D gene uncertain. The CDR3 runs to 12 residues. Looked up from germline, CDR1 is SGHRS and CDR2 is YFSETQ. V dropped 0 bases and J dropped 6 bases, with 7 bases sitting between them. CDR3 bases: TGCGCCAGCAGCTTGGCCTTGGGCGAGCAGTACTTC. This sequence encodes CASSLALGEQYF. The whole variable domain, filled in from reference TRBV5-1 and TRBJ2-7, reads KAGVTQTPRYLIKTRGQQVTLSCSPISGHRSVSWYQQTPGQGLQFLFEYFSETQRNKGNFPGRFSGRQFSNSRSEMNVSTLELGDSALYLCASSLALGEQYFGPGTRLTVT.

This clonotype was seen a few times. J is TRBJ2-3 and V is TRBV3-1; maybe TRBD2 (7 bases). From germline, CDR1 is LGHDT and CDR2 YNNKEL (reference sequence). CDR3 length equals 11 residues. Trimming removed 8 bases at V and 9 bases at J, with 12 bases between. The CDR3 loop reads CASQGRETQYF. The CDR3 DNA reads as TGTGCCAGCCAGGGGAGGGAAACGCAGTATTTT.